The 12 T cell receptor beta chains given below trace back to one sample, sequenced in a study of cytomegalovirus exposure and HLA in healthy donors. With 60 Vbeta and 13 Jbeta primers, the PCR was carried out. Assay: immunoSEQ multiplex PCR; the TCRdb copy retains only in-frame clones and omits some. This sample's table has fewer than 100,000 clones. The sample consisted of PBMCs. The receptors come from a middle-aged man in good health and CMV-seronegative.

The chain couples TRBV11-2 to TRBJ2-7; 8 bases align to TRBD1. V dropped 8 bases and J dropped 3; count of bases not matched to a gene: 3. The CDR3 spans 12 residues. Germline-derived CDR1 and CDR2 are SGHAT and FQNNGV. CDR3 in amino acids: CASRTGNYEQYF. The CDR3 nucleotides are TGTGCCAGCCGGACAGGGAACTACGAGCAGTACTTC.

This chain links TRBV5-1 with TRBJ2-1; D is uncertain. CDR1 and CDR2 (germline): SGHRS, YFSETQ. CDR3 size: 15 residues. V gave up 0 bases and J gave up 4 bases, with 11 bases separating them. The CDR3: CASSLGPPSYNEQFF. CDR3 DNA: TGCGCCAGCAGCTTGGGACCTCCTAGTTACAATGAGCAGTTCTTC. The whole variable domain, filled in from reference TRBV5-1 and TRBJ2-1, reads KAGVTQTPRYLIKTRGQQVTLSCSPISGHRSVSWYQQTPGQGLQFLFEYFSETQRNKGNFPGRFSGRQFSNSRSEMNVSTLELGDSALYLCASSLGPPSYNEQFFGPGTRLTVL.

V is TRBV12-5 and J is TRBJ2-2; a weak D match, TRBD2 (5 bases). The germline V and J ends were trimmed by 6 bases and 4 bases, with 18 bases remaining between them. Germline V lookup: CDR1 LGHNT, CDR2 FRNRAP. The CDR3 is 16 amino acids. CDR3 DNA sequence: TGTGCTAGTGGGCGGGTTATGGGCGCTTTCACCGGGGAGCTGTTTTTT. This sequence encodes CASGRVMGAFTGELFF. The entire variable domain, with the rest obtained from reference TRBV12-5 and TRBJ2-2, is as follows: DARVTQTPRHKVTEMGQEVTMRCQPILGHNTVFWYRQTMMQGLELLAYFRNRAPLDDSGMPKDRFSAEMPDATLATLKIQPSEPRDSAVYFCASGRVMGAFTGELFFGEGSRLTVL.

V usage is TRBV9 and J usage is TRBJ1-6, with 7 positions matching TRBD1. Trimming removed 4 bases from V and 6 bases from J; junction bases left unmatched: 4. From germline, CDR1 is SGDLS and CDR2 YYNGEE. This CDR3 region has 14 residues. The chain's CDR3 is CASSPGTANSPLHF. The CDR3 nucleotides read TGTGCCAGCAGCCCGGGGACAGCTAATTCACCCCTCCACTTT.

The chain employs TRBV7-8 and TRBJ2-3; the match to TRBD2 covers 7 bases. V gave up 8 bases and J gave up 6 bases; unmatched junction bases: 11. CDR3 length: 14 amino acids. Germline values: CDR1 SGHVS, CDR2 FQNEAQ. The CDR3 DNA is TGTGCCAGCCAGCTACCGGGGGGTCCGGATACGCAGTATTTT. Translating gives CASQLPGGPDTQYF.

The V call is TRBV18, the J call TRBJ2-2; D unresolved. The ends were cut back, 2 bases at V and 0 bases at J, with 13 bases in the middle. Germline V lookup: CDR1 KGHSH, CDR2 LQKENI. This CDR3 is 17 amino acids long. The CDR3 reads CASSPNERGSNTGELFF. The DNA of the CDR3 is TGTGCCAGCTCACCAAATGAGCGTGGTTCGAACACCGGGGAGCTGTTTTTT.

The rearrangement joins TRBV18 to TRBJ1-1; D not certain. The germline V and J ends were trimmed by 5 bases and 1 base, with 17 bases remaining between them. The CDR3 is 16 amino acids. Looked up from germline, CDR1 is KGHSH and CDR2 is LQKENI. The CDR3: CASSLSPAPGNTEAFF. CDR3 in DNA: TGTGCCAGCTCATTATCCCCCGCGCCGGGGAACACTGAAGCTTTCTTT.

CDR3 bases: TGTGCCAGCAGCGCTGACAGGGGGCCAAACATTCAGTACTTC. Translation: CASSADRGPNIQYF. This chain connects TRBV11-2 to TRBJ2-4, with TRBD1 matching 10 bases. Per the germline V gene, CDR1 is SGHAT and CDR2 is FQNNGV. The CDR3 extends over 14 amino acids. Germline trimming cut 5 bases from V and 6 bases from J; bases unmatched to any gene: 4.

V and J are TRBV28 and TRBJ2-5; D gene uncertain. The CDR3 has 15 amino acids. Germline CDR1 is MDHEN and CDR2 is SYDVKM. V was trimmed by 3 bases and J by 5 bases, leaving 16 bases between them. The CDR3 spells CASSFEPGLEETQYF. For the CDR3, the DNA is TGTGCCAGCAGTTTTGAGCCTGGGTTGGAGGAGACCCAGTACTTC.

The chain carries TRBV7-2 and TRBJ1-2; TRBD1 matches 9 bases. Per germline, CDR1 SGHTA and CDR2 FQGNSA. V shed 5 bases, J shed 4 bases, and the junction held 5 bases outside the gene matches. The CDR3 has 14 amino acids. The CDR3 sequence is CASSIGTGPYGYTF. In DNA form, the CDR3 reads TGTGCCAGCAGCATCGGGACAGGGCCCTATGGCTACACCTTC.

The chain carries TRBV10-3 and TRBJ2-2; the D gene is possibly TRBD2 (6 bases). The V gene's germline CDR1 is ENHRY and CDR2 SYGVKD. The CDR3 is 16 amino acids. Trimming cost V 7 bases and J 1 base, with 16 bases left between them. The CDR3 sequence: CAIKKPGRQNTGELFF. In nucleotides, the CDR3 is TGTGCCATCAAGAAACCGGGGAGGCAGAACACCGGGGAGCTGTTTTTT.

The rearrangement joins TRBV11-3 to TRBJ2-1; D possibly corresponds to TRBD2 (5 bases). V was shortened by 5 bases and J by 0 bases, with 8 bases between the two germline ends. This CDR3 comprises 14 residues. Germline values: CDR1 SGHNT, CDR2 YENEEA. The CDR3 DNA follows: TGTGCCAGCAGCCGGGGTGGCTCCTACAATGAGCAGTTCTTC. Protein: CASSRGGSYNEQFF.